This T cell receptor (beta chain) was obtained from a study of T cell repertoires in cytomegalovirus infection (dated by TCRdb to the late 2010s). Regarding the study in general: Because public TCR beta signatures pointed to carriage of CMV infection together with the matching HLA type, the HLA type of each donor mattered for the analysis.

The CDR3 contains 18 residues, cysteine and phenylalanine counted. Left in the record is the CDR3 DNA by itself, 54 bases read in frame from the first base. CDR1 and CDR2 are drawn from the germline V gene: MDHEN, SYDVKM. Comment on this clonotype: The clone's antigen remains unknown. One end of the junction does not line up with germline, which may come from a read error.

The instrument was an Illumina HiSeq 1500. The public sequencing data were trimmed at Q25 with fastp and processed into clonotypes with MiXCR by TCRdb, which kept only in-frame beta chains. Rows are combined by CDR3 protein, so each entry shows the most common genes and DNA. This sample has approximately 700,000 distinct CDR3 sequences in its table, and approximately 34% of those were observed once. The ten largest clones represent 2.5% to 3.5% of the sample. Broader findings and caveats from the paper: In both this cohort and an independent roughly 350-donor cohort, the cumulative frequency of public TCR beta family members distinguished carriers of CMV infection plus the relevant HLA type. The ex vivo response was dominated by HLA-C-restricted CMV-specific TCR beta clonotypes, and the single most frequent clonotype in two of eight donors was supplied by these HLA-C-restricted clonotypes.

Material for sequencing was PBMCs. The chain uses TRBV28 and TRBJ2-1; TRBD2 could be the D gene, as 6 bases match. The TCR was taken from a human donor in good health (CMV status not recorded). Some clones in this sample may be carry-over from other donors' samples. The CDR3 protein is CASRFPLSSASSYKEQFF. DNA sequence: TGTGCCAGCAGGTTTCCCTTATCTAGCGCCAGCTCCTACAAGGAGCAGTTCTTC.